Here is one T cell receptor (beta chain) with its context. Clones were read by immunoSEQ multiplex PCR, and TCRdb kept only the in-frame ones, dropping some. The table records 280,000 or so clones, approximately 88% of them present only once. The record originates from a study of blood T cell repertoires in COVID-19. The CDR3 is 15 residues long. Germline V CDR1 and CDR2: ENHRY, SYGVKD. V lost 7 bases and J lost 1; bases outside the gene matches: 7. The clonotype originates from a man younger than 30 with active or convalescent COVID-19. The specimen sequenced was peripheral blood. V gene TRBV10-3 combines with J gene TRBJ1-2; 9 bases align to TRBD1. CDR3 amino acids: CAIKMDRGGNYGYTF. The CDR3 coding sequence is TGTGCCATCAAAATGGACAGGGGTGGTAACTATGGCTACACCTTC.